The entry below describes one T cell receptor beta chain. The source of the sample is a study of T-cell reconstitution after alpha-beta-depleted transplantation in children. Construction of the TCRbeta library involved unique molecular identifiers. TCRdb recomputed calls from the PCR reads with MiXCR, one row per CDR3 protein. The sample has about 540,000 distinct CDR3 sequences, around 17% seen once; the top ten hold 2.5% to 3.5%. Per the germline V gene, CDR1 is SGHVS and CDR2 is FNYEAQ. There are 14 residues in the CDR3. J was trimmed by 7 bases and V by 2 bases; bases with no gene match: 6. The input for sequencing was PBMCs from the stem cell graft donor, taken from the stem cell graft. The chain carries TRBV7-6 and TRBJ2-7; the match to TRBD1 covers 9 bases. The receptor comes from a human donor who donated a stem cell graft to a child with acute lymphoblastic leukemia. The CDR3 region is CASSLMGQGQEQYF. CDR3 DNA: TGTGCCAGCAGCTTAATGGGACAGGGCCAAGAGCAGTACTTC.